Each of the 5 T cell receptor beta chains below was sequenced from the same sample in a study of post-analysis software for immune sequencing data. Broader study findings: Roughly 5 TRBV segments (TRBV5-6, TRBV5-1 and TRBV20-1 among them) occurred more frequently in patients than in controls.

Tagging with unique molecular identifiers was a feature of the TCR beta cDNA libraries. TCRdb passed the PCR reads through MiXCR, listing each CDR3 protein once. The sample contains over 250,000 distinct CDR3 sequences, 36% of which appear only once. No antigen is known for these receptors. The specimen was blood. Receptors were obtained from a girl aged 5-17 years with multiple sclerosis.

In this sample, this clonotype turned up many times. V and J are TRBV20-1 and TRBJ2-1; D gene ambiguous. V was pared by 0 bases and J by 3 bases, with 9 bases between. There are 14 residues in the CDR3. The germline gives CDR1 DFQATT, CDR2 SNEGSKA (reference sequence). This CDR3 reads CSARDARNYNEQFF. The CDR3 nucleotides are TGCAGTGCTAGAGATGCTAGGAACTACAATGAGCAGTTCTTC.

This clonotype was detected many times. The chain is built from TRBV11-2 and TRBJ1-2; TRBD1 matches at 7 bases. With V trimmed by 0 bases and J by 5 bases, 15 bases remained unmatched. The germline CDR1 and CDR2 sequences are SGHAT and FQNNGV. There are 18 residues in the CDR3. The CDR3 DNA reads TGTGCCAGCAGCTTAGATCCAGCGGGAGCAGGGGGAGATTATGGCTACACCTTC. Protein: CASSLDPAGAGGDYGYTF.

This clonotype appeared many times. The chain uses TRBV24-1 and TRBJ2-7, with 15 nucleotides matching TRBD2. Looked up from germline, CDR1 is KGHDR and CDR2 is SFDVKD. Losses at the gene ends were 5 bases for V and 0 bases for J; bases not matched to a gene: 13. The CDR3 contains 20 residues. CDR3 nucleotide sequence: TGTGCCACCAGTGTTAAGCCGGGACTAGCGGGAGGAACCCTCTCCTACGAGCAGTACTTC. It encodes CATSVKPGLAGGTLSYEQYF.

This chain uses TRBV6-5 with TRBJ1-4; perhaps TRBD1 as D (5 bases). With 5 bases removed from V and 1 base from J, the gap between germline ends came to 14 bases. The CDR3 runs to 16 residues. Looked up from germline, CDR1 is MNHEY and CDR2 is SVGAGI. CDR3 loop: CASSRDGRITNEKLFF. The CDR3 DNA sequence: TGTGCCAGCAGTAGGGACGGAAGGATAACTAATGAAAAACTGTTTTTT.

In its sample, this clonotype was seen many times. This chain links TRBV6-5 with TRBJ2-5; D might be TRBD1 (6 bases). Trimming pared 2 bases from V and 0 bases from J, leaving 10 bases between. CDR3 length: 15 residues. Germline CDR1 reads MNHEY; CDR2 reads SVGAGI. CDR3 nucleotide sequence: TGTGCCAGCAGTTACGAAACAGGGTACCAAGAGACCCAGTACTTC. This encodes CASSYETGYQETQYF.